One T cell receptor (beta chain) is described in this entry. Assay: immunoSEQ multiplex PCR; the TCRdb copy retains only in-frame clones and omits some. The data contain about 71,000 clones, roughly 82% of them seen just once; the ten biggest clones take up roughly 15%. The data were taken from a study of blood T cell repertoires in COVID-19. The CDR3 length is 16 residues. Germline CDR1 reads KGHDR; CDR2 reads SFDVKD. V gave up 0 bases and J gave up 1 base; unmatched junction bases: 1. This sequence joins TRBV24-1 and TRBJ2-1; 8 bases match TRBD1. Specimen: peripheral blood. The TCR was taken from a woman over 75 with acute or convalescent COVID-19. The CDR3 here is CATSDLNRGSYNEQFF. CDR3 DNA: TGTGCCACCAGTGATTTGAACAGGGGGTCCTACAATGAGCAGTTCTTC.